A single sample gave rise to the 3 T cell receptor beta chains below, sequenced in a study of blood T cell repertoires in COVID-19. Some clones are missing from TCRdb's copy, which holds only in-frame ones; the method was immunoSEQ multiplex PCR. The repertoire includes roughly 56,000 clones, more than 80% of them detected once, and around 18% sits in the top ten. The sequencing input was peripheral blood. The receptors here all came from a human donor in a cohort sampled during active COVID-19.

V gene TRBV3-1 (or the pseudogene TRBV3-2) combines with J gene TRBJ2-2; the match to TRBD2 covers 10 bases. The CDR3 is made up of 16 amino acids. V lost 3 bases, J lost 6 bases, and 7 bases stayed unmatched. CDR1 is LGHDT, CDR2 YNNKEL, per germline (reference sequence). CDR3 nucleotide sequence: TGTGCCAGCAGCCACTCGGGACTAGCGAAGGCCGGGGAGCTGTTTTTT. Translating it yields CASSHSGLAKAGELFF.

The chain carries TRBV9 and TRBJ1-4, with D possibly being TRBD1 (6 bases). Trimming stripped 3 bases from V and 8 bases from J, with 17 bases between. Germline CDR1 reads SGDLS; CDR2 reads YYNGEE. This CDR3 is built from 15 residues. In DNA, the CDR3 is TGTGCCAGCAGCGCCTCACAGGGTTCAGGCGAAAAACTGTTTTTT. Amino acid sequence: CASSASQGSGEKLFF.

This rearrangement joins TRBV10-3 to TRBJ1-2; no clear D gene. Germline values: CDR1 ENHRY, CDR2 SYGVKD. Trimming pared 11 bases from V and 4 bases from J, leaving 14 bases between. The CDR3 extends over 12 amino acids. CDR3 nucleotides: TGTGCCTCAAGTGAGGGTTCCTATGGCTACACCTTC. Translated: CASSEGSYGYTF.